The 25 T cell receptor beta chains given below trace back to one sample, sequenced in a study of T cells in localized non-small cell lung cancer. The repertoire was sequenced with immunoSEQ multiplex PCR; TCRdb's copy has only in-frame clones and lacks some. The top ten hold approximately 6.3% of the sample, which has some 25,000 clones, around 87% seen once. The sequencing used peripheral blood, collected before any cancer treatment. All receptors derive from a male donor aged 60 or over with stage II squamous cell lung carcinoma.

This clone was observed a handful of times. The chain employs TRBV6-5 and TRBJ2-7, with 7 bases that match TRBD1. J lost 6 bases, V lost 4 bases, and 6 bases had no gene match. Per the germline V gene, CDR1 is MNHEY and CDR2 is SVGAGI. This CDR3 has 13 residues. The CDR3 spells CASSFTGVSEQYF. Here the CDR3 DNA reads TGTGCCAGCAGTTTCACAGGGGTTAGCGAGCAGTACTTC.

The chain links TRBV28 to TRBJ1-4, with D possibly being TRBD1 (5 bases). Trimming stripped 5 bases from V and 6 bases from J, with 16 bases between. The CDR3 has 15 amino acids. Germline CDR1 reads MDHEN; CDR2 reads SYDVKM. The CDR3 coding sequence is TGTGCCAGCAGTGCGCTTAAGGGGCGGTATGAAAAACTGTTTTTT. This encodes CASSALKGRYEKLFF.

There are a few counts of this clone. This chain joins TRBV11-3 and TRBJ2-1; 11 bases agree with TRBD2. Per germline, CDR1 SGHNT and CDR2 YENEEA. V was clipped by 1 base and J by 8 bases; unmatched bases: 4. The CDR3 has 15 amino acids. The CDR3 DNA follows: TGTGCCAGCAGCTTAGGGGTAGCGGGAGGGGATGAGCAGTTCTTC. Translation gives CASSLGVAGGDEQFF.

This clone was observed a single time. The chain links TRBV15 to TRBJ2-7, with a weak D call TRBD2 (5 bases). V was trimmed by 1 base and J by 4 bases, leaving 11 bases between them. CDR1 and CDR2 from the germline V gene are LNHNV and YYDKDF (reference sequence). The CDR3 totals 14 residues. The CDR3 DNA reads TGTGCCACCAGCAGAGTCGAGGGTTTATACGAGCAGTACTTC. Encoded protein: CATSRVEGLYEQYF.

CDR3 nucleotides: TGTGCCAGCAGCCCGGACAGGGGAAAAGGGAACACTGAAGCTTTCTTT. This translates into CASSPDRGKGNTEAFF. V gene TRBV4-2 combines with J gene TRBJ1-1, with 9 bases matching TRBD1. After removal of 4 bases from V and 1 base from J, the junction contained 7 bases not matched to a gene. CDR3 size: 16 residues. Germline V gene lookup returns CDR1 LGHNA and CDR2 YNFKEQ.

CDR3 loop: CASSLDGNRGSEKLFF. The CDR3 coding sequence is TGTGCCAGCAGCTTAGATGGGAACAGGGGTTCGGAAAAACTGTTTTTT. The chain couples TRBV7-8 to TRBJ1-4; 7 bases are a match to TRBD1. CDR1 and CDR2 from the germline V gene are SGHVS and FQNEAQ. The CDR3 is 16 residues long. V shed 1 base and J 8 bases; nucleotides not matched to a gene: 10.

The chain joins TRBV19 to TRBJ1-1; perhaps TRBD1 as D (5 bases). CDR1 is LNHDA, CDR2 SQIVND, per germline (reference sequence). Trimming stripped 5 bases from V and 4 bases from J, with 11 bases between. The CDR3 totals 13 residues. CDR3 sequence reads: CASSAGRPTEAFF. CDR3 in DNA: TGTGCCAGTAGTGCGGGACGGCCCACTGAAGCTTTCTTT.

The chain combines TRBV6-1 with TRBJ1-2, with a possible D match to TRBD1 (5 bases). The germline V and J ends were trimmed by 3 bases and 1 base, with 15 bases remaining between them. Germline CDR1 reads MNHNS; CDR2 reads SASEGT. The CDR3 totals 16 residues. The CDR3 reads CASSDGHNLLNYGYTF. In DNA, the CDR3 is TGTGCCAGCAGTGACGGACACAACTTACTTAACTATGGCTACACCTTC.

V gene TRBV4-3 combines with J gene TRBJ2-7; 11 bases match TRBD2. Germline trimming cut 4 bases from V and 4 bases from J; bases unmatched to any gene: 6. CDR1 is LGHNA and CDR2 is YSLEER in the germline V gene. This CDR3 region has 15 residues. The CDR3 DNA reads TGCGCCAGCAGCCCAGGACTAGCGGGTGCTTACGAGCAGTACTTC. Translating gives CASSPGLAGAYEQYF.

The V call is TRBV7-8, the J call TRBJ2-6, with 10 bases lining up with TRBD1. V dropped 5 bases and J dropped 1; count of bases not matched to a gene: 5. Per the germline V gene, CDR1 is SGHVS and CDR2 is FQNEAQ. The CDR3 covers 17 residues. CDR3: CASSPVDRGSGANVLTF. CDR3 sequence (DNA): TGTGCCAGCAGCCCGGTGGACAGGGGGTCTGGGGCCAACGTCCTGACTTTC.

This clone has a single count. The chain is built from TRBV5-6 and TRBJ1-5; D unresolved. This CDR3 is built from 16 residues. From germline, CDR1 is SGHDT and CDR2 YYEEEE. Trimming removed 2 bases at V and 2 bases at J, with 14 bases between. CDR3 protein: CASSFLKGPGNQPQHF. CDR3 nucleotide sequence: TGTGCCAGCAGCTTTTTAAAAGGTCCGGGCAATCAGCCCCAGCATTTT.

The CDR3 DNA reads TGTGCCAGCGACCGAGGGGATACGCAGTATTTT. Encoded protein: CASDRGDTQYF. The chain combines TRBV2 with TRBJ2-3, with a weak D call TRBD2 (5 bases). Per the germline V gene, CDR1 is SNHLY and CDR2 is FYNNEI. The V gene lost 8 bases and the J gene lost 6 bases, with 9 bases spanning the gap. This CDR3 spans 11 amino acids.

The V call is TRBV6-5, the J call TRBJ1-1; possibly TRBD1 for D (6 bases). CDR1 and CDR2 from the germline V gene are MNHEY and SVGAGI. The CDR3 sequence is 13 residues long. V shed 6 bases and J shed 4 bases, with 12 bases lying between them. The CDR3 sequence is CASRTGSGTEAFF. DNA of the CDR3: TGTGCCAGCAGAACAGGGAGCGGCACTGAAGCTTTCTTT.

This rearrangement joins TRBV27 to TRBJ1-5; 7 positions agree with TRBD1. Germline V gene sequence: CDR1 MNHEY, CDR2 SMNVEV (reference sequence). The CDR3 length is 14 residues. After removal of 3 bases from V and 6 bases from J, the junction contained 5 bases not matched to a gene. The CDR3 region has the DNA TGTGCCAGCAGTTTCAGAGGGGGCGGTCAGCCCCAGCATTTT. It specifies CASSFRGGGQPQHF.

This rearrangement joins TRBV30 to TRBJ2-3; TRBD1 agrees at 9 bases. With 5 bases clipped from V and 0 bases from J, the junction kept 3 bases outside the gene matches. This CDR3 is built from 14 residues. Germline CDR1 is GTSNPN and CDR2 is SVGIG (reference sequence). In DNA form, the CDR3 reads TGTGCCTGGGGGACAGGGACTAGCACAGATACGCAGTATTTT. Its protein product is CAWGTGTSTDTQYF.

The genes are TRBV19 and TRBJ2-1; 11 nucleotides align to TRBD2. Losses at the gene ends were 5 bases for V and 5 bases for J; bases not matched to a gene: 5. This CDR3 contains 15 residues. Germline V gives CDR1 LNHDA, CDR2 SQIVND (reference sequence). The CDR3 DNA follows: TGTGCCAGTAGTGTAGGACTAGCGGGCAACAATGAGCAGTTCTTC. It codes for CASSVGLAGNNEQFF. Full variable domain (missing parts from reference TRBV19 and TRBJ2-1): DGGITQSPKYLFRKEGQNVTLSCEQNLNHDAMYWYRQDPGQGLRLIYYSQIVNDFQKGDIAEGYSVSREKKESFPLTVTSAQKNPTAFYLCASSVGLAGNNEQFFGPGTRLTVL.

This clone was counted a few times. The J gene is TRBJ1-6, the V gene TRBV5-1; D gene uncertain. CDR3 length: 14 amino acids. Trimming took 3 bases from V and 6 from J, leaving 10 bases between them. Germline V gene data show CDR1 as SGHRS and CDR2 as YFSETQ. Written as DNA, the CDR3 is TGCGCCAGCAGCTACGACCAGGTTAATTCACCCCTCCACTTT. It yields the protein CASSYDQVNSPLHF.

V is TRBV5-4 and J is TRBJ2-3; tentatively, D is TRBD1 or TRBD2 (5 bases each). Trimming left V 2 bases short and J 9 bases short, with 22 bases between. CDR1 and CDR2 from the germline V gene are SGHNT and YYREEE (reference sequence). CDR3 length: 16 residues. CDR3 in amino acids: CASSLPTQGPQRTQYF. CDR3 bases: TGTGCCAGCAGCTTACCAACCCAGGGACCGCAGAGGACGCAGTATTTT.

CDR3 protein: CASSQAPGGKREQYF. The CDR3 coding sequence is TGCGCCAGCAGCCAAGCCCCAGGGGGGAAGCGCGAGCAGTACTTC. This rearrangement joins TRBV4-1 to TRBJ2-7; possibly TRBD1 for D (7 bases). Trimming took 1 base from V and 6 from J, leaving 16 bases between them. Germline lookup yields CDR1 MGHRA and CDR2 YSYEKL. The CDR3 contains 15 residues.

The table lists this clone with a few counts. The CDR3 loop is CASSLAGRQDFYGYTF. CDR3 sequence (DNA): TGTGCCAGCAGCTTAGCCGGGAGACAGGATTTCTATGGCTACACCTTC. The rearrangement links TRBV7-2 to TRBJ1-2; D possibly corresponds to TRBD1 (6 bases). V lost 0 bases to trimming and J lost 4 bases, with 15 bases between them. The CDR3 spans 16 residues. Germline V gives CDR1 SGHTA, CDR2 FQGNSA.

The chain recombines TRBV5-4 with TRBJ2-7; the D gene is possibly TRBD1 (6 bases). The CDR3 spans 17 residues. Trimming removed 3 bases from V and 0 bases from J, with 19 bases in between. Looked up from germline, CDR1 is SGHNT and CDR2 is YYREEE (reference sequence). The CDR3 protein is CASSSAADRTASYEQYF. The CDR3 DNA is TGTGCCAGCAGCTCAGCGGCGGATAGGACAGCCTCCTACGAGCAGTACTTC. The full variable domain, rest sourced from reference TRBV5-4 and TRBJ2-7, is ETGVTQSPTHLIKTRGQQVTLRCSSQSGHNTVSWYQQALGQGPQFIFQYYREEENGRGNFPPRFSGLQFPNYSSELNVNALELDDSALYLCASSSAADRTASYEQYFGPGTRLTVT.

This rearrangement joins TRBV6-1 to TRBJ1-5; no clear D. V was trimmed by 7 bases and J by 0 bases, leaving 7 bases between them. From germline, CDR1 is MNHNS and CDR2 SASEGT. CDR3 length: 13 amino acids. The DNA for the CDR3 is TGTGCCAGCACTCTTTTTAGCAATCAGCCCCAGCATTTT. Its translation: CASTLFSNQPQHF.

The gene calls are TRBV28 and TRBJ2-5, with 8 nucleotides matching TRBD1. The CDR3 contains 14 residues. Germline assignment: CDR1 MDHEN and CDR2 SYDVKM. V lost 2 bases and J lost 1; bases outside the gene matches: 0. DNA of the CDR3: TGTGCCAGCAGTTTAGGGACAGGCCAAGAGACCCAGTACTTC. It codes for CASSLGTGQETQYF.

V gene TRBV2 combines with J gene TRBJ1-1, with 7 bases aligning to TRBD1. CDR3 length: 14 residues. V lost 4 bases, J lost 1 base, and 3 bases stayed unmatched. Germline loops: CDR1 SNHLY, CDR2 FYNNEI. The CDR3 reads CASSAGTANTEAFF. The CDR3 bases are TGTGCCAGCAGTGCAGGGACAGCGAACACTGAAGCTTTCTTT. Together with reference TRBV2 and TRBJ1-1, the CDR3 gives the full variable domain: EPEVTQTPSHQVTQMGQEVILRCVPISNHLYFYWYRQILGQKVEFLVSFYNNEISEKSEIFDDQFSVERPDGSNFTLKIRSTKLEDSAMYFCASSAGTANTEAFFGQGTRLTVV.

The CDR3 protein is CASNLNAGLGNEQFF. The CDR3 DNA reads as TGTGCCAGCAACCTCAACGCAGGTTTGGGGAATGAGCAGTTCTTC. The V and J genes are TRBV14 and TRBJ2-1; the D is unclear. V lost 7 bases and J lost 7, with 20 bases in between. The CDR3 contains 15 residues. Germline V gene lookup returns CDR1 SGHDN and CDR2 FVKESK.